The clone carrying this TCR beta chain was observed at least ten times. The antigen is unknown. The data were obtained in a study of T cells in Graves' hyperthyroidism and ophthalmopathy. What was amplified from RNA transcripts were TCR beta CDR3 regions. The TCR CDR3 first-round RT-PCR relied on the HTBI primer set. TCRdb re-called the multiplex PCR reads through MiXCR, storing one row per CDR3 protein. The profile shows about 700,000 distinct CDR3 sequences, 11% to 15% of them singletons. CDR3 length equals 15 residues. Per germline, CDR1 SEHNR and CDR2 FQNEAQ (reference sequence). V dropped 5 bases and J dropped 3 bases, with 16 bases sitting between them. Findings and limits, study-wide: Ophthalmopathy was distinguished from stable hyperthyroidism by 13 V-J signatures. Most thyroid clonotypes expanded above 0.001 were also detected in blood.

This TCR was sampled from a young woman with Graves' hyperthyroidism. Sequencing input: blood. The V gene is TRBV7-9, the J gene TRBJ2-5; D may be TRBD2 (6 bases). CDR3 sequence (DNA): TGTGCCAGCAGCCCGGTGGGGGGACCGGAAGAGACCCAGTACTTC. It codes for CASSPVGGPEETQYF.